The 32 T cell receptor beta chains below come from one sample, sequenced in a study of CD4+ T cells in melanoma. Assay: immunoSEQ multiplex PCR; the TCRdb copy retains only in-frame clones and omits some. The sample includes 110,000 to 150,000 clones, roughly 91% seen only once; the top ten take less than 2%. These receptors were taken from a human donor with melanoma.

The chain carries TRBV25-1 and TRBJ2-5, with unresolved D. The V gene lost 3 bases and the J gene lost 4 bases, with 15 bases spanning the gap. CDR3 length equals 15 residues. The germline V gene encodes CDR1 MGHDK and CDR2 SYGVNS. The CDR3 spells CASSEASVTRETQYF. The CDR3 bases are TGTGCCAGCAGTGAGGCCTCAGTAACGCGAGAGACCCAGTACTTC.

This clone was picked up a small number of times. V gene TRBV18 combines with J gene TRBJ1-2; D may be TRBD1 (5 bases). Trimming left V 3 bases short and J 4 bases short, with 21 bases between. From germline, CDR1 is KGHSH and CDR2 LQKENI. CDR3 length: 17 residues. The CDR3 DNA reads TGTGCCAGCTCACCTGTATTACGAGGACAACCGTCCTATGGCTACACCTTC. It is translated as CASSPVLRGQPSYGYTF.

This clone came up a few times. The chain recombines TRBV27 with TRBJ2-6, with D tentatively TRBD2 (5 bases). V lost 3 bases to trimming and J lost 4 bases, with 13 bases between them. Germline lookup yields CDR1 MNHEY and CDR2 SMNVEV (reference sequence). CDR3 length: 16 residues. The CDR3 DNA is TGTGCCAGCAGTTTGCGGGCACGAAGAGGGGCCAACGTCCTGACTTTC. It is translated as CASSLRARRGANVLTF. Drawing the rest from reference TRBV27 and TRBJ2-6, the complete variable domain is EAQVTQNPRYLITVTGKKLTVTCSQNMNHEYMSWYRQDPGLGLRQIYYSMNVEVTDKGDVPEGYKVSRKEKRNFPLILESPSPNQTSLYFCASSLRARRGANVLTFGAGSRLTVL.

J is TRBJ2-5 and V is TRBV6-5, with 8 bases that match TRBD1. This CDR3 is built from 16 residues. Trimming at V came to 4 bases and at J to 6 bases, leaving 13 bases not matched to a gene. The germline V gene has CDR1 MNHEY and CDR2 SVGAGI. CDR3 in DNA: TGTGCCAGCAGTTTATCAGGACAGGGCCTCGGTCAGACCCAGTACTTC. Protein sequence: CASSLSGQGLGQTQYF.

This clone occurred once. The chain uses TRBV5-6 and TRBJ2-7; D assignment may be TRBD1 or TRBD2 (5 bases each). There are 15 residues in the CDR3. CDR1 and CDR2 from the germline V gene are SGHDT and YYEEEE. Trimming stripped 2 bases from V and 3 bases from J, with 15 bases between. CDR3 residues: CASSFGDRVIYEQYF. CDR3 sequence (DNA): TGTGCCAGCAGCTTTGGGGACCGGGTCATCTACGAGCAGTACTTC.

The gene calls are TRBV23-1 and TRBJ2-6, with 8 bases aligning to TRBD1. TRBV23-1 is an open reading frame whose function is uncertain. This CDR3 has 17 amino acids. J lost 3 bases, V lost 1 base, and 5 bases had no gene match. CDR3 nucleotide sequence: TGCGCCAGCAGTCAATTTACGACAGGGGATGGGGCCAACGTCCTGACTTTC. Translation gives CASSQFTTGDGANVLTF.

This chain uses TRBV5-1 with TRBJ2-1, with 11 bases that match TRBD2. CDR1 and CDR2 from the germline V gene are SGHRS and YFSETQ. After removal of 4 bases from V and 7 bases from J, the junction contained 16 bases not matched to a gene. The CDR3 is made up of 18 amino acids. CDR3: CASSPGTSGRGWGNEQFF. CDR3 nucleotides: TGCGCCAGCAGCCCAGGGACTAGCGGCAGGGGTTGGGGGAATGAGCAGTTCTTC.

The rearrangement links TRBV5-1 to TRBJ2-5; no clear D. Per the germline V gene, CDR1 is SGHRS and CDR2 is YFSETQ. This CDR3 has 14 residues. Trimming cost V 0 bases and J 4 bases, with 10 bases left between them. In DNA, the CDR3 is TGCGCCAGCAGCTTGGGCCGGGCGGCAGAGACCCAGTACTTC. Its translation is CASSLGRAAETQYF.

The rearrangement links TRBV5-1 to TRBJ1-4, with a tentative D call TRBD1 (6 bases). Trimming took 2 bases from V and 5 from J, leaving 16 bases between them. The CDR3 contains 16 residues. CDR1 is SGHRS, CDR2 YFSETQ, per germline. CDR3 sequence (DNA): TGCGCCAGCAGCTTTACGCGACGACAGGACAATGAAAAACTGTTTTTT. As protein: CASSFTRRQDNEKLFF.

In DNA form, the CDR3 reads TGTGCCAGCAGTTGGGGCGGTGCGAATTCACCCCTCCACTTT. Translating gives CASSWGGANSPLHF. The V call is TRBV6-5, the J call TRBJ1-6, with D maybe TRBD1 (5 bases). V was shortened by 4 bases and J by 7 bases, with 11 bases between the two germline ends. Germline V gene data show CDR1 as MNHEY and CDR2 as SVGAGI. CDR3 length equals 14 residues.

The chain uses TRBV6-4 and TRBJ2-3; either TRBD1 or TRBD2 may fit D (5 bases each). There are 13 residues in the CDR3. CDR1 is MRHNA, CDR2 SNTAGT, per germline. The V end lost 10 bases, the J end lost 5 bases, and 16 bases lay between the germline ends. The CDR3 sequence is CANGVGVIDTQYF. CDR3 sequence (DNA): TGTGCCAACGGTGTGGGGGTTATAGATACGCAGTATTTT.

The rearrangement joins TRBV12-5 to TRBJ1-6; no clear D gene. Looked up from germline, CDR1 is LGHNT and CDR2 is FRNRAP. With 2 bases removed from V and 6 bases from J, the gap between germline ends came to 11 bases. The CDR3 sequence is 15 residues long. CDR3 nucleotide sequence: TGTGCTAGTGGTTTGTTTGGGAGCGGTAATTCACCCCTCCACTTT. It translates to CASGLFGSGNSPLHF. Full variable domain (missing parts from reference TRBV12-5 and TRBJ1-6): DARVTQTPRHKVTEMGQEVTMRCQPILGHNTVFWYRQTMMQGLELLAYFRNRAPLDDSGMPKDRFSAEMPDATLATLKIQPSEPRDSAVYFCASGLFGSGNSPLHFGNGTRLTVT.

The chain carries TRBV5-1 and TRBJ1-3, with D hard to call. Germline V gives CDR1 SGHRS, CDR2 YFSETQ. The CDR3 spans 12 residues. V lost 0 bases, J lost 4 bases, and 2 bases lay in between. The CDR3 region is CASSLEGNTIYF. CDR3 coding DNA: TGCGCCAGCAGCTTGGAGGGAAACACCATATATTTT.

The chain joins TRBV2 to TRBJ1-4; no reliable D call. Germline CDR1 is SNHLY and CDR2 is FYNNEI. CDR3 length equals 13 residues. Trimming pared 4 bases from V and 6 bases from J, leaving 9 bases between. CDR3 coding DNA: TGTGCCAGCAGTGCTACAGTGGATGAAAAACTGTTTTTT. Its translation: CASSATVDEKLFF. Based on the CDR3 plus reference TRBV2 and TRBJ1-4, the full variable domain is EPEVTQTPSHQVTQMGQEVILRCVPISNHLYFYWYRQILGQKVEFLVSFYNNEISEKSEIFDDQFSVERPDGSNFTLKIRSTKLEDSAMYFCASSATVDEKLFFGSGTQLSVL.

The chain has TRBV5-1 and TRBJ2-7, with D unresolved. V shed 4 bases and J shed 5 bases, with 22 bases lying between them. Germline V gene sequence: CDR1 SGHRS, CDR2 YFSETQ. The CDR3 runs 16 residues. The CDR3 DNA follows: TGCGCCAGCAGCAGATCGGCGGACCCCCTCCAACACGAGCAGTACTTC. This translates into CASSRSADPLQHEQYF.

J is TRBJ1-3 and V is TRBV5-6, with D maybe TRBD1 (5 bases). From germline, CDR1 is SGHDT and CDR2 YYEEEE. V was pared by 5 bases and J by 4 bases, with 13 bases between. The CDR3 covers 14 residues. CDR3 region: CASRVRGEGNTIYF. CDR3 sequence (DNA): TGTGCCAGCAGAGTGAGAGGGGAAGGAAACACCATATATTTT.

J is TRBJ1-5 and V is TRBV7-8; D unclear. Trimming took 5 bases from V and 11 from J, leaving 19 bases between them. The CDR3 extends over 14 amino acids. Germline assignment: CDR1 SGHVS and CDR2 FQNEAQ. Here the CDR3 reads CASSRASLGGTQHF. The CDR3 DNA reads TGTGCCAGCAGCCGAGCATCACTCGGTGGGACCCAGCATTTT.

The chain links TRBV5-6 to TRBJ1-1; no reliable D call. From germline, CDR1 is SGHDT and CDR2 YYEEEE. The CDR3 runs 11 residues. Trimming left V 2 bases short and J 4 bases short, with 3 bases between. In DNA, the CDR3 is TGTGCCAGCAGCTTCCGCACTGAAGCTTTCTTT. This gives the protein CASSFRTEAFF. The whole variable domain, remainder taken from reference TRBV5-6 and TRBJ1-1, is DAGVTQSPTHLIKTRGQQVTLRCSPKSGHDTVSWYQQALGQGPQFIFQYYEEEERQRGNFPDRFSGHQFPNYSSELNVNALLLGDSALYLCASSFRTEAFFGQGTRLTVV.

A word on this clone: The conserved phenylalanine or tryptophan is not found at the CDR3 terminus, so this likely reflects a read error. The DNA is omitted, as the CDR3 cannot be located on it reliably, and the CDR3 follows TCRdb's listing. The chain couples TRBV11-2 to TRBJ2-3. Germline CDR1 is SGHAT and CDR2 is FQNNGV. The CDR3 is 11 amino acids in total, end residues counted. The CDR3 is CASSLTRGTAG.

CDR3 residues: CASSFGGAGSPSTDTQYF. The CDR3 bases are TGTGCCAGCAGCTTCGGGGGTGCGGGCAGTCCTAGCACAGATACGCAGTATTTT. The gene calls are TRBV7-2 and TRBJ2-3; a possible D gene is TRBD2 (6 bases). CDR3 length: 18 residues. The germline V and J ends were trimmed by 3 bases and 0 bases, with 19 bases remaining between them. Germline assignment: CDR1 SGHTA and CDR2 FQGNSA.

J is TRBJ2-7 and V is TRBV18; no reliable D call. V was cut by 6 bases and J by 0 bases, with 12 bases left in between. CDR3 length: 14 amino acids. CDR1 and CDR2 (germline): KGHSH, LQKENI. CDR3 sequence reads: CASSGVGGSYEQYF. CDR3 DNA sequence: TGTGCCAGCTCTGGGGTGGGCGGCTCCTACGAGCAGTACTTC.

The V call is TRBV2, the J call TRBJ2-7; no reliable D call. The germline CDR1 and CDR2 sequences are SNHLY and FYNNEI. This CDR3 comprises 14 residues. The V end was cut by 7 bases, the J end by 4 bases, with 17 bases between. DNA for the CDR3: TGTGCCAGCACTCCCCAGCTCAGTGTTTACGAGCAGTACTTC. Protein product: CASTPQLSVYEQYF.

The table lists this clone with a few counts. The chain recombines TRBV2 with TRBJ2-1; TRBD1 aligns across 10 bases. CDR1 is SNHLY, CDR2 FYNNEI, per germline. J gave up 6 bases and V 9 bases, and 8 bases lay outside the gene matches. The CDR3 totals 14 residues. CDR3 in amino acids: CARDRDRGLNEQFF. The CDR3 DNA reads TGTGCCAGGGACCGGGACAGGGGCCTCAATGAGCAGTTCTTC.

The chain carries TRBV7-9 and TRBJ2-7; no firm D call. The V end was cut by 4 bases, the J end by 2 bases, with 6 bases between. There are 12 residues in the CDR3. CDR1 is SEHNR, CDR2 FQNEAQ, per germline (reference sequence). CDR3 loop: CASSSGTYEQYF. The DNA of the CDR3 is TGTGCCAGCAGCTCTGGGACCTACGAGCAGTACTTC.

The J gene is TRBJ2-2, the V gene TRBV5-4; TRBD1 is a possible D gene (6 bases). Per germline, CDR1 SGHNT and CDR2 YYREEE (reference sequence). V lost 0 bases, J lost 2 bases, and 11 bases lay in between. This CDR3 region has 16 residues. The CDR3 loop reads CASSLGGRGNTGELFF. CDR3 nucleotides: TGTGCCAGCAGCTTGGGGGGGCGCGGAAACACCGGGGAGCTGTTTTTT.

The gene calls are TRBV6-1 and TRBJ1-5; unclear D gene. Looked up from germline, CDR1 is MNHNS and CDR2 is SASEGT. The CDR3 length is 14 residues. V lost 1 base to trimming and J lost 11 bases, with 15 bases between them. The CDR3 loop reads CASSEEAAAITQHF. DNA for the CDR3: TGTGCCAGCAGTGAAGAGGCGGCCGCTATCACCCAGCATTTT.

This clone was observed once. The chain joins TRBV19 to TRBJ1-1, with 9 bases matching TRBD1. CDR1 is LNHDA and CDR2 is SQIVND in the germline V gene (reference sequence). J was trimmed by 1 base and V by 8 bases; bases with no gene match: 14. The CDR3 has 17 residues. CDR3 sequence: CASGWWDRAAGNTEAFF. The DNA of the CDR3 is TGTGCCAGTGGCTGGTGGGACAGGGCGGCCGGGAACACTGAAGCTTTCTTT.

The rearrangement links TRBV29-1 to TRBJ1-1, with D maybe TRBD1 (6 bases). In germline, CDR1 is SQVTM, CDR2 ANQGSEA. This CDR3 is built from 11 residues. Trimming removed 3 bases from V and 6 bases from J, with 8 bases in between. In DNA, the CDR3 is TGCAGCGTTGACAGGGGCCCTGAAGCTTTCTTT. It is translated as CSVDRGPEAFF.

The chain is built from TRBV19 and TRBJ1-1; maybe TRBD1 (5 bases). Trimming shortened V by 9 bases and J by 5 bases, and 19 bases separated the two germline ends. The CDR3 loop spans 14 amino acids. Per germline, CDR1 LNHDA and CDR2 SQIVND (reference sequence). In DNA form, the CDR3 reads TGTGCCAGCAAAGACCTACCGGGGGATACTGAAGCTTTCTTT. Its protein product is CASKDLPGDTEAFF.

The genes are TRBV6-5 and TRBJ1-5; D perhaps matches TRBD1 (6 bases). Trimming pared 5 bases from V and 4 bases from J, leaving 6 bases between. Germline V gives CDR1 MNHEY, CDR2 SVGAGI. This CDR3 comprises 12 residues. CDR3 sequence: CASSTGNQPQHF. The CDR3 DNA reads as TGTGCCAGCAGTACAGGGAATCAGCCCCAGCATTTT.

The chain has TRBV5-1 and TRBJ1-2; tentatively, D is TRBD1 (5 bases). Trimming pared 0 bases from V and 6 bases from J, leaving 12 bases between. The germline gives CDR1 SGHRS, CDR2 YFSETQ. This CDR3 has 14 amino acids. DNA of the CDR3: TGCGCCAGCAGCTTGGCGGGGACGGCCAATGGCTACACCTTC. Translated: CASSLAGTANGYTF.

V and J are TRBV25-1 and TRBJ2-3; D is tentatively TRBD1 or TRBD2 (5 bases each). V was shortened by 6 bases and J by 6 bases, with 19 bases between the two germline ends. Germline loops: CDR1 MGHDK, CDR2 SYGVNS. CDR3 length equals 15 residues. The DNA for the CDR3 is TGTGCCAGCAGCAAGGCCGGGACGCTAGGCGATACGCAGTATTTT. Translation gives CASSKAGTLGDTQYF.